This T cell receptor (beta chain) originates from a study of response to subunit inactivated influenza vaccine. This clonotype has just a few counts. Using its own MiXCR run on the RT-PCR reads, TCRdb lists one record per CDR3 protein. The table includes about 700,000 distinct CDR3 sequences, 11% to 15% detected once. The CDR3 loop spans 13 amino acids. CDR1 and CDR2 (germline): DFQATT, SNEGSKA (reference sequence). V gave up 4 bases and J gave up 8 bases; unmatched junction bases: 5. Sequenced material: PBMCs from blood, taken around 14 days before vaccination. The TCR was taken from a man aged 45-60 years who received an inactivated influenza vaccine. The chain is built from TRBV20-1 and TRBJ1-6; TRBD1 aligns across 7 bases. CDR3 in DNA: TGCAGTGCTATGGACAGGTGGGATTCACCCCTCCACTTT. Protein sequence: CSAMDRWDSPLHF.